These 20 T cell receptor beta chains originate from one sample sequenced in a study of cytomegalovirus exposure and HLA in healthy donors. Vbeta (60) and Jbeta (13) primers were used in the PCR. Assay used: immunoSEQ multiplex PCR; TCRdb lists only in-frame clones, some missing. This sample's clone table lists about 200,000 clones. The sample comprised PBMCs. The source of these receptors is a girl aged 2 to 9 in good health and CMV-seropositive.

This chain links TRBV28 with TRBJ2-7; D remains unclear. Per germline, CDR1 MDHEN and CDR2 SYDVKM. The V end lost 5 bases, the J end lost 7 bases, and 12 bases lay between the germline ends. This CDR3 is built from 12 residues. The CDR3, as DNA: TGTGCCAGCAGTCTTCTAGGCCGGGAGCAGTACTTC. This sequence encodes CASSLLGREQYF.

The chain uses TRBV6-1 and TRBJ1-1; perhaps TRBD1 as D (5 bases). V was clipped by 7 bases and J by 1 base, with 13 bases between them. The germline V gene encodes CDR1 MNHNS and CDR2 SASEGT. There are 14 residues in the CDR3. DNA for the CDR3: TGTGCCAGCACCTCCCATAGGGGGAACACTGAAGCTTTCTTT. This encodes CASTSHRGNTEAFF.

This rearrangement joins TRBV20-1 to TRBJ1-2, with D perhaps matching TRBD1 (5 bases). The V and J ends lost 4 bases and 8 bases respectively, with 11 bases between them. Germline CDR1 reads DFQATT; CDR2 reads SNEGSKA (reference sequence). This CDR3 spans 11 amino acids. The CDR3 reads CSATGFPGYTF. In DNA form, the CDR3 reads TGCAGTGCTACAGGGTTTCCGGGCTACACCTTC.

The chain has TRBV10-3 and TRBJ2-3; TRBD2 matches 9 bases. Trimming cost V 2 bases and J 5 bases; bases outside gene matches: 8. The germline V gene encodes CDR1 ENHRY and CDR2 SYGVKD. This CDR3 comprises 16 residues. Written as DNA, the CDR3 is TGTGCCATCAGTGAGGGGACTAGCTGGGAGCTAGATACGCAGTATTTT. This codes for CAISEGTSWELDTQYF.

V is TRBV9 and J is TRBJ1-2, with 7 bases lining up with TRBD1. The CDR3 extends over 14 amino acids. V shed 3 bases and J 0 bases; nucleotides not matched to a gene: 2. From germline, CDR1 is SGDLS and CDR2 YYNGEE. The CDR3 coding sequence is TGTGCCAGCAGCGAGGGGACAGCTAACTATGGCTACACCTTC. It translates to CASSEGTANYGYTF.

This rearrangement joins TRBV6-5 to TRBJ1-1; D call uncertain. The CDR3 has 14 amino acids. V shed 0 bases and J shed 1 base, with 6 bases lying between them. Per the germline V gene, CDR1 is MNHEY and CDR2 is SVGAGI. The CDR3 DNA follows: TGTGCCAGCAGTTACTCGCGGGGGAACACTGAAGCTTTCTTT. This gives the protein CASSYSRGNTEAFF.

The chain is built from TRBV6-5 and TRBJ2-2, with 9 bases identical to TRBD1. Germline V gene data show CDR1 as MNHEY and CDR2 as SVGAGI. V shed 1 base and J 4 bases; nucleotides not matched to a gene: 4. The CDR3 covers 16 residues. CDR3 protein: CASSYLGQGPTGELFF. Here the CDR3 DNA reads TGTGCCAGCAGTTACTTGGGACAGGGACCCACCGGGGAGCTGTTTTTT.

This sequence joins TRBV19 and TRBJ2-1; 7 bases fit TRBD2. The CDR3 consists of 13 residues. V gave up 5 bases and J gave up 7 bases; unmatched junction bases: 5. The germline gives CDR1 LNHDA, CDR2 SQIVND (reference sequence). CDR3 coding DNA: TGTGCCAGTAGTCCCCTTAGCGGGAATGAGCAGTTCTTC. Its translation is CASSPLSGNEQFF.

The rearrangement joins TRBV10-2 to TRBJ2-1; the D gene is possibly TRBD2 (5 bases). Germline CDR1 reads WSHSY; CDR2 reads SAAADI. The CDR3 length is 15 residues. V was shortened by 0 bases and J by 8 bases, with 14 bases between the two germline ends. The CDR3 loop reads CASSESSRRSYEQFF. The DNA of the CDR3 is TGCGCCAGCAGTGAGTCGAGTCGGAGGTCCTATGAGCAGTTCTTC.

The chain recombines TRBV7-8 with TRBJ2-5, with 7 bases identical to TRBD1. CDR3 length: 17 amino acids. The V segment lost 5 bases and the J segment 3 bases; nucleotides outside the gene matches: 15. CDR1 is SGHVS, CDR2 FQNEAQ, per germline. The CDR3 nucleotides read TGTGCCAGCAGCCAAAAAAGCAGGGGGATATTTGAAGAGACCCAGTACTTC. Translated, it gives CASSQKSRGIFEETQYF.

The chain carries TRBV27 and TRBJ2-6; possibly TRBD1 for D (5 bases). V dropped 4 bases and J dropped 3 bases, with 10 bases sitting between them. The CDR3 extends over 15 amino acids. The germline gives CDR1 MNHEY, CDR2 SMNVEV (reference sequence). As DNA, the CDR3 is TGTGCCAGCAGTTGGGGCCTATATGGGGCCAACGTCCTGACTTTC. It yields the protein CASSWGLYGANVLTF.

A remark on this clone: Sequence at one end of the junction differs from germline and may be a read error. The chain links TRBV7-7 to TRBJ2-6; 9 bases agree with TRBD2. The CDR3 length is 17 residues. Looked up from germline, CDR1 is SSHAT and CDR2 is FNYEAQ (reference sequence). This chain's CDR3 is CASRAGGTNPGANVLTF. CDR3 bases: TGTGCTAGCAGGGCGGGAGGGACTAACCCTGGGGCCAACGTCCTGACTTTC.

The CDR3 spells CASSLIDRENEKLFF. The CDR3, as DNA: TGTGCCAGCAGTTTAATTGACAGGGAAAATGAAAAACTGTTTTTT. The chain has TRBV28 and TRBJ1-4; 7 nucleotides match TRBD1. CDR3 length: 15 residues. Per the germline V gene, CDR1 is MDHEN and CDR2 is SYDVKM. V was pared by 2 bases and J by 5 bases, with 5 bases of the junction left unmatched.

The gene calls are TRBV7-2 and TRBJ2-3; 8 bases are a match to TRBD2. The CDR3 extends over 18 amino acids. Germline-derived CDR1 and CDR2 are SGHTA and FQGNSA. The J segment lost 4 bases and the V segment lost 3 bases, leaving 15 bases of the junction unmatched. The CDR3 coding sequence is TGTGCCAGCAGCTTTGGAGCGGGAGCTACGTACGGGTCAGATACGCAGTATTTT. It codes for CASSFGAGATYGSDTQYF.

The rearrangement links TRBV5-1 to TRBJ2-3; D ambiguous. The CDR3 extends over 14 amino acids. Germline CDR1 reads SGHRS; CDR2 reads YFSETQ. Trimming removed 0 bases at V and 3 bases at J, with 8 bases between. CDR3 loop: CASSLDGSTDTQYF. CDR3 bases: TGCGCCAGCAGCTTGGATGGCAGTACAGATACGCAGTATTTT.

The chain joins TRBV27 to TRBJ2-2; D is undetermined. Trimming removed 2 bases from V and 6 bases from J, with 7 bases in between. The CDR3 has 13 amino acids. Germline V gene data show CDR1 as MNHEY and CDR2 as SMNVEV (reference sequence). CDR3 sequence (DNA): TGTGCCAGCAGTTTACCGGTGGCCGGGGAGCTGTTTTTT. Amino acid sequence: CASSLPVAGELFF.

V usage is TRBV2 and J usage is TRBJ1-4; D remains ambiguous. Germline-derived CDR1 and CDR2 are SNHLY and FYNNEI. The V and J ends lost 2 bases and 5 bases respectively, with 15 bases between them. This CDR3 region has 16 residues. The CDR3 here is CASSERGRGLNEKLFF. CDR3 in DNA: TGTGCCAGCAGTGAACGCGGGCGCGGGTTAAATGAAAAACTGTTTTTT.

This chain joins TRBV6-1 and TRBJ2-7, with D unresolved. The CDR3 totals 14 residues. CDR1 and CDR2 from the germline V gene are MNHNS and SASEGT. Between the trimmed V and J ends, which lost 6 bases and 5 bases, there was a span of 17 bases. CDR3 sequence reads: CASSLQGRSDEQYF. CDR3 in DNA: TGTGCCAGCAGCCTACAAGGCAGGTCGGACGAGCAGTACTTC.

The chain employs TRBV28 and TRBJ2-7, with D tentatively TRBD1 (5 bases). V was trimmed by 3 bases and J by 5 bases, leaving 17 bases between them. This CDR3 comprises 15 residues. Germline V gives CDR1 MDHEN, CDR2 SYDVKM. This CDR3 reads CASSFRLAGSHEQYF. In DNA form, the CDR3 reads TGTGCCAGCAGTTTCCGTTTGGCAGGGTCTCACGAGCAGTACTTC.

The CDR3 protein is CAYSGGPTDTQYF. The CDR3 DNA reads TGTGCCTATAGCGGGGGGCCCACAGATACGCAGTATTTT. The V gene is TRBV30, the J gene TRBJ2-3; 10 bases agree with TRBD2. After removal of 7 bases from V and 2 bases from J, the junction contained 3 bases not matched to a gene. CDR1 and CDR2 (germline): GTSNPN, SVGIG (reference sequence). The CDR3 has 13 residues. Full variable domain (missing parts from reference TRBV30 and TRBJ2-3): SQTIHQWPATLVQPVGSPLSLECTVEGTSNPNLYWYRQAAGRGLQLLFYSVGIGQISSEVPQNLSASRPQDRQFILSSKKLLLSDSGFYLCAYSGGPTDTQYFGPGTRLTVL.